This TCR beta chain derives from a study of blood T cells in healthy people across ages. Then a second PCR, running roughly 7 to 11 cycles, was carried out with a sample-barcoded 5' primer and a J-beta primer mix. MiXCR, run by TCRdb on the 5' RACE reads, gives a single entry per CDR3 protein. The profile shows approximately 350,000 distinct CDR3 sequences, roughly half of them singletons. V was shortened by 7 bases and J by 13 bases, with 23 bases between the two germline ends. The CDR3 sequence is 14 residues long. Germline V gene data show CDR1 as MDHEN and CDR2 as SYDVKM. The genes are TRBV28 and TRBJ2-4; D is tentatively TRBD1 or TRBD2 (5 bases each). What was sequenced was blood. The clonotype originates from a man between 60 and 70 years old in good health. CDR3 in amino acids: CASTESGAPRRQYF. As DNA, the CDR3 is TGTGCCAGCACTGAATCCGGGGCCCCCAGGAGGCAGTACTTC.